This record looks at one T cell receptor (beta chain) sequence and its context. The sample holds a few counts of this clonotype. Which antigen it targets is not known. No per-base quality is available; no much larger clone lies one base away. The data are from a study of blood T cells in healthy people across ages (dated by TCRdb to the mid-2010s). With regard to the full study: In model experiments, roughly one uniquely barcoded TCR beta cDNA molecule per two T cells was captured by template switching. To track age-related changes in TCR beta repertoire diversity, the study relied on deep sequencing normalized with unique cDNA molecular identifiers. Four age groups were formed from the donors: young (average approximately 15 years), middle-aged (approximately 40), aged (around 62) and long-lived (less than 85). To avoid experimental bias, donors of different ages were distributed randomly across sequencing lanes. The study analyzed two additional independent replicas of 1 million unique cDNA reads from the same blood draw for two donors, one aged 18 to 30 and one aged 80 or older. The study at large found these results: Compared with the aged group, more naive CD4+ T cells, fewer expanded clones and increased TCR diversity were shown by the long-lived group, suggesting age selection. Because donor CMV infection status was unknown, age-related changes in expanded clonotypes were potentially confounded. Total diversity estimates from one million sequenced T cells were considered lower bounds and underestimates. Because profiling used bulk unsorted PBMCs, naive and antigen-experienced compartments could not be compared conclusively. As age increased, observed TCR beta diversity per million T cells dropped in a roughly linear way, and a significant reduction was already evident by age about 40. Observed TCR beta diversity correlated strongly with the percentage of naive T cells measured by flow cytometry.

The protocol used for the library was 5' RACE. Sequencing instrument: Illumina HiSeq 2500. The second PCR ran for roughly 7 to 11 cycles and used a J-beta primer mix along with a sample-barcoded 5' primer. Each TCR beta cDNA molecule received a unique molecular identifier from a template-switch 5' adaptor carrying 12 random nucleotides. Each sample yielded at least 2.5 million CDR3-containing paired-end reads. All of the RNA was converted into first-strand cDNA using the Mint cDNA synthesis kit, with a TRBC-specific oligonucleotide serving as the primer. Following uracil-DNA glycosylase treatment, all cDNA underwent a first 18-cycle PCR with the universal primers M1SS and BC2_uni_R. In the original analysis: For normalization, 1 million high-quality reads were randomly selected from each sample, with every read carrying a distinct molecular identifier. Instead of being binned into consensus sequences, reads with shared molecular identifiers were discarded. MiTCR, set to a Q25 quality threshold and the strictest error-elimination algorithm, was used for CDR3 identification, clonotype clustering and error correction. Lower-bound total TCR beta diversity was estimated with a nonparametric unseen species model using Euler transformation. The raw public data were reprocessed by TCRdb itself: fastp quality trimming at Q25, MiXCR clonotype calling, in-frame beta chains only. All rows with the same CDR3 protein become a single entry with the most common DNA and genes. These V and J calls originate from TCRdb's pipeline instead of the authors' own analysis. The sample table holds about 830,000 distinct CDR3 sequences, of which approximately 59% were seen once. The top ten clonotypes cover around 30% of the sample.

The approximately 41 donors, aged about 6 to 95 years, were systemically healthy Caucasian individuals from Russia. Each donor gave ten milliliters of peripheral blood, drawn into EDTA-treated Vacutainer tubes. Ficoll-Paque density-gradient centrifugation was used to isolate PBMCs, with at least 7 million per sample. Trizol reagent was used to extract total RNA from PBMCs, with at least 5.5 micrograms per sample. For every donor, flow cytometry on a PBMC aliquot measured the percentage of naive CD45RAhigh/CD27high T cells. There are 14 amino acids in the CDR3, from cysteine to phenylalanine inclusive. The DNA shown is the 42-base CDR3, in frame from base 1. Sequences SGDLS (CDR1) and YYNGEE (CDR2) are obtained from the germline V gene. Trimming at the junction amounts to 0 bases on V and 5 bases on J, and the germline ends lie 9 bases apart.

The sequence came from a young man in good health. The sequence joins TRBV9 to TRBJ2-1; the D call is possibly TRBD1 or TRBD2, each sharing 5 bases. Sequencing input: blood. In nucleotide form, the sequence is TGTGCCAGCAGCGTAGGGGGGTTCGACAATGAGCAGTTCTTC. It translates to CASSVGGFDNEQFF.